This is a list of T cell receptor beta chains from one sample in a study of T-cell reconstitution after alpha-beta-depleted transplantation in children. TCRdb fed the PCR reads into MiXCR, producing one record per CDR3 protein. The top ten clones hold 27% of a sample with 400,000 to 450,000 distinct CDR3 sequences, 43% of them seen once. Sample: PBMCs, taken before TCRalphabeta/CD19-depleted stem cell transplant. These receptors were obtained from a girl aged 2 to 9 with aplastic anemia, due to receive a stem cell transplant. CDR3s include the opening cysteine and the closing phenylalanine or tryptophan.

j_call v_call cdr3_aa
TRBJ1-2 TRBV20-1 CSAREDSSAPNYGYTF
TRBJ2-7 TRBV30 CAWSVAATYEQYF
TRBJ2-3 TRBV10-3 CAISERQAKDTQYF
TRBJ2-5 TRBV20-1 CSARLGGGTQYF
TRBJ2-3 TRBV28 CASCPKGLARYTDTQYF
TRBJ2-3 TRBV7-2 CASSLYGTSVTDTQYF
TRBJ2-7 TRBV20-1 CSARDSLEQYF
TRBJ2-1 TRBV5-1 CASSWGAGEHNEQFF
TRBJ2-7 TRBV10-3 CAISWSVGYEQYF
TRBJ1-4 TRBV7-9 CASSSTGAGEKLSF
TRBJ2-3 TRBV6-6 CASGVSDTQYF
TRBJ2-5 TRBV30 CAWTRQETQYF
TRBJ1-6 TRBV12-3/TRBV12-4 CASSFPGQGFSPLHF
TRBJ2-7 TRBV20-1 CSASRGYGEQYF
TRBJ2-1 TRBV7-9 CASSLPSGSQNEQFF
TRBJ2-3 TRBV20-1 CSAAPGLAGGITLSTDTQYF
TRBJ1-5 TRBV5-1 CASSLDAGNNQPQHF